This TCR beta chain originates from a study of T-cell memory formation after mild COVID-19. Study-wide context: The two donors had largely donor-specific TCR clusters. Whole-study results and caveats: The appearance of some responding clones in pre-infection memory suggested that cross-reactive memory joined. Shrinking CD4+ clones resided mostly in CM and EM, and CD8+ ones in EMRA.

5'RACE with constant-segment primers built TCRalpha and TCRbeta cDNA libraries with UMIs. TCRdb used MiXCR to reprocess the 5' RACE reads, holding one entry per CDR3 protein. The sample carries about 82,000 distinct CDR3 sequences, 10% to 15% recorded once. This clonotype was picked up a small number of times. Its specificity is unknown. Sequencing was carried out using PBMCs or a T cell subset sorted from them (not recorded which). The sequence derives from a man younger than 35 who had mild COVID-19 (a few samples of this study predate the infection). Cell type and time point are not known.

The CDR3 loop reads CASSVAGGPSYEQFF. Written as DNA, the CDR3 is TGTGCCAGCAGCGTAGCGGGGGGGCCATCATATGAGCAGTTCTTC. The rearrangement joins TRBV9 to TRBJ2-1; 8 bases map to TRBD2. J gave up 8 bases and V 0 bases, and 7 bases lay outside the gene matches. The length of the CDR3 is 15 residues. Germline CDR1 is SGDLS and CDR2 is YYNGEE.